A single sample gave rise to the 26 T cell receptor beta chains below, sequenced in a study of metastatic and nonmetastatic thyroid tumors. With MiXCR, TCRdb called clones anew from the PCR reads. The sample has 30,000 to 45,000 clones, under 25% seen once. Nobody among the patients had been given any treatment before thyroid surgery. The sample consisted of blood. These receptors originate from a female donor with papillary thyroid cancer or a benign thyroid nodule (not recorded which). Some clones in this sample may be carry-over from other donors' samples.

This clone has just a few counts. This sequence may be a read error, since a much larger clone differs from it by one base. The chain carries TRBV3-1 and TRBJ2-7; 7 nucleotides agree with TRBD1. CDR1 and CDR2 (germline): LGHDT, YNNKEL (reference sequence). CDR3 size: 17 residues. The V and J ends lost 1 base and 3 bases, in that order; junction bases with no gene match: 12. The CDR3 DNA follows: TGTGCCAGCAGCCAAGGGGCAGGGGGTATGGGATACTACGAGCAGTACTTC. Encoded protein: CASSQGAGGMGYYEQYF.

This clone was seen many times. The chain recombines TRBV20-1 with TRBJ2-1, with 9 positions matching TRBD1. The V segment lost 1 base and the J segment 4 bases; nucleotides outside the gene matches: 2. Germline V gene lookup returns CDR1 DFQATT and CDR2 SNEGSKA (reference sequence). There are 14 residues in the CDR3. The CDR3 bases are TGCAGTGCTAGAGGGACAGGGGCATACAATGAGCAGTTCTTC. It specifies CSARGTGAYNEQFF.

This clone was counted a few times. Being one base from a much bigger clone, this may be a read error. The chain is built from TRBV20-1 and TRBJ1-1; D uncertain. With 3 bases removed from V and 5 bases from J, the gap between germline ends came to 10 bases. The CDR3 is 12 residues long. CDR1 and CDR2 from the germline V gene are DFQATT and SNEGSKA (reference sequence). Here the CDR3 reads CSASVVSTEAFF. The CDR3, as DNA: TGCAGTGCTAGCGTAGTTTCTACTGAAGCTTTCTTT.

This clone was observed a handful of times. The chain recombines TRBV2 with TRBJ1-2; tentatively, D is TRBD1 (5 bases). Germline values: CDR1 SNHLY, CDR2 FYNNEI. Between the trimmed V and J ends, which lost 6 bases and 5 bases, there was a span of 10 bases. CDR3 length: 12 residues. Here the CDR3 DNA reads TGTGCCAGCAGCGAGCAGGGTTATGGCTACACCTTC. It translates to CASSEQGYGYTF.

This clone was detected a few times. The rearrangement uses TRBV4-2 and TRBJ1-1, with TRBD1 matching 8 bases. Germline CDR1 reads LGHNA; CDR2 reads YNFKEQ. The CDR3 has 17 residues. J lost 0 bases, V lost 3 bases, and 9 bases had no gene match. The CDR3 is CASSQGGRQGMNTEAFF. Here the CDR3 DNA reads TGTGCCAGCAGCCAGGGGGGGCGACAGGGGATGAACACTGAAGCTTTCTTT.

In regard to this clone: This CDR3 fails to terminate in the conserved phenylalanine or tryptophan, so it likely reflects a read error. This chain connects TRBV2 to TRBJ2-1, with D tentatively TRBD1 (6 bases). The CDR3 runs to 17 residues. Germline values: CDR1 SNHLY, CDR2 FYNNEI. CDR3 in DNA: TGTGTCAGCAGTCCTACCAGGGGTAGCCTCTCAGGGAATGAGCAGTTCTTA. Protein product: CVSSPTRGSLSGNEQFL.

This clone came up once. A much larger clone lies one base from this, so it may be a read error. In the same sample, other DNA sequences code for this CDR3. V usage is TRBV5-6 and J usage is TRBJ2-1; TRBD2 agrees at 9 bases. From germline, CDR1 is SGHDT and CDR2 YYEEEE. This CDR3 region has 14 residues. With 2 bases clipped from V and 12 bases from J, the junction kept 9 bases outside the gene matches. The CDR3 region has the DNA TGTGCCAGCAGCTTAGCTGTAGCGGGAGCCGGGCAGTTCTTC. It is translated as CASSLAVAGAGQFF.

This clone was seen at least ten times. The chain combines TRBV10-1 with TRBJ2-7; 10 bases are shared with TRBD1. With V trimmed by 5 bases and J by 0 bases, 4 bases remained unmatched. The CDR3 is 15 amino acids. Germline V lookup: CDR1 WNHNN, CDR2 SYGVQD (reference sequence). The CDR3, as DNA: TGCGCCAGCAGTTCCGGGACAGGGGCCTCCTACGAGCAGTACTTC. Protein sequence: CASSSGTGASYEQYF.

The chain links TRBV20-1 to TRBJ2-7; 12 nucleotides match TRBD2. V trimming: 5 bases; J trimming: 7 bases; junction bases outside the gene matches: 9. The CDR3 runs 14 residues. The germline V gene encodes CDR1 DFQATT and CDR2 SNEGSKA (reference sequence). This chain's CDR3 is CSAPLLAGGTEQYF. The CDR3 DNA reads TGCAGTGCTCCCCTACTAGCGGGAGGAACGGAGCAGTACTTC.

The rearrangement uses TRBV20-1 and TRBJ1-1, with 7 positions matching TRBD1. Germline CDR1 reads DFQATT; CDR2 reads SNEGSKA (reference sequence). The V and J ends lost 5 bases and 7 bases, in that order; junction bases with no gene match: 7. The CDR3 loop spans 12 amino acids. In DNA, the CDR3 is TGCAGTGCTCTTCCTTGGGACAGTGAAGCTTTCTTT. Translated: CSALPWDSEAFF.

This clone was picked up many times. The gene calls are TRBV20-1 and TRBJ2-1, with D perhaps matching TRBD1 or TRBD2 (7 bases each). This CDR3 region has 15 residues. Trimming removed 0 bases at V and 0 bases at J, with 9 bases between. Per germline, CDR1 DFQATT and CDR2 SNEGSKA (reference sequence). CDR3 in amino acids: CSARDRGGSYNEQFF. In DNA, the CDR3 is TGCAGTGCTAGAGACAGGGGGGGCTCCTACAATGAGCAGTTCTTC.

As concerns this clone: At one of its ends the junction is not consistent with the germline gene, which may arise from a read error. CDR3 coding DNA: TGTGCCTGGAGTGACAGGCTTTTC. It yields the protein CAWSDRLF. The chain is built from TRBV30 and TRBJ1-2, with a tentative D call TRBD1 (5 bases). The CDR3 loop spans 8 amino acids. Germline V lookup: CDR1 GTSNPN, CDR2 SVGIG (reference sequence).

This sequence joins TRBV7-2 and TRBJ1-1; TRBD1 might be the D (5 bases). Between the trimmed V and J ends, which lost 4 bases and 4 bases, there was a span of 10 bases. The CDR3 runs to 13 residues. Germline V gene sequence: CDR1 SGHTA, CDR2 FQGNSA. This CDR3 is CASSWARATEAFF. The CDR3 DNA reads as TGTGCCAGCAGCTGGGCCAGGGCCACTGAAGCTTTCTTT. Looking up the rest from reference TRBV7-2 and TRBJ1-1 gives the full variable domain: GAGVSQSPSNKVTEKGKDVELRCDPISGHTALYWYRQSLGQGLEFLIYFQGNSAPDKSGLPSDRFSAERTGGSVSTLTIQRTQQEDSAVYLCASSWARATEAFFGQGTRLTVV.

Of note for this clone: A much more abundant neighbour one base away suggests this may be a read error. The rearrangement uses TRBV2 and TRBJ2-1, with 10 bases fitting TRBD2. V was pared by 6 bases and J by 8 bases, with 10 bases of the junction left unmatched. This CDR3 has 15 residues. Germline V CDR1 and CDR2: SNHLY, FYNNEI. The CDR3 bases are TGTGCCAGCAGCCAAACGGGGAGCGGGAGGGATGAGCAGTTCTTC. It specifies CASSQTGSGRDEQFF.

The chain has TRBV4-1 and TRBJ2-7; 13 bases line up with TRBD2. V lost 4 bases and J lost 4; bases outside the gene matches: 10. The CDR3 sequence is 17 residues long. Germline CDR1 MGHRA, CDR2 YSYEKL. The CDR3 here is CASSREVLGLAGYEQYF. The DNA for the CDR3 is TGCGCCAGCAGCCGAGAAGTCCTGGGACTAGCGGGATACGAGCAGTACTTC.

This clone occurred many times. The J gene is TRBJ2-2, the V gene TRBV2; TRBD2 matches 7 bases. Germline lookup yields CDR1 SNHLY and CDR2 FYNNEI. Germline trimming cut 2 bases from V and 7 bases from J; bases unmatched to any gene: 7. This CDR3 has 15 residues. This chain's CDR3 is CASSELRGSVGELFF. The CDR3 nucleotides read TGTGCCAGCAGTGAATTACGCGGGAGTGTCGGGGAGCTGTTTTTT.

This clone appeared many times. V and J are TRBV7-2 and TRBJ2-7; 12 nucleotides agree with TRBD2. From germline, CDR1 is SGHTA and CDR2 FQGNSA. This CDR3 region has 15 residues. V was clipped by 6 bases and J by 1 base; unmatched bases: 4. The CDR3 protein is CASRPLAGGSYEQYF. CDR3 bases: TGTGCCAGCAGACCCCTAGCGGGAGGGTCCTACGAGCAGTACTTC.

The rearrangement joins TRBV20-1 to TRBJ1-2; perhaps TRBD1 as D (5 bases). Trimming pared 6 bases from V and 13 bases from J, leaving 18 bases between. Germline CDR1 reads DFQATT; CDR2 reads SNEGSKA (reference sequence). This CDR3 is 11 amino acids long. The CDR3 coding sequence is TGCAGTGCCCCCGTGAGCAGGGCGGTCACCTTC. Translating gives CSAPVSRAVTF.

The sample holds many counts of this clone. This chain uses TRBV20-1 with TRBJ2-1, with TRBD1 matching over 12 bases. V was pared by 0 bases and J by 9 bases, with 9 bases of the junction left unmatched. CDR1 and CDR2 (germline): DFQATT, SNEGSKA (reference sequence). This CDR3 comprises 16 residues. The CDR3 sequence is CSARDMGQGAVGEQFF. CDR3 sequence (DNA): TGCAGTGCTAGAGATATGGGACAGGGGGCGGTGGGTGAGCAGTTCTTC.

The rearrangement joins TRBV11-2 to TRBJ2-7, with 9 bases aligning to TRBD2. The CDR3 covers 16 residues. Germline CDR1 reads SGHAT; CDR2 reads FQNNGV. J gave up 7 bases and V 7 bases, and 17 bases lay outside the gene matches. CDR3 sequence reads: CASIPTRGGEFYEQYF. The CDR3 DNA reads TGTGCCAGCATCCCGACGCGGGGGGGCGAGTTTTATGAGCAGTACTTC.

There are many counts of this clone. The V and J genes are TRBV11-2 and TRBJ2-3; no reliable D call. Trimming took 0 bases from V and 2 from J, leaving 6 bases between them. Germline CDR1 is SGHAT and CDR2 is FQNNGV. This CDR3 has 14 residues. The CDR3: CASSLDFTTDTQYF. The CDR3, as DNA: TGTGCCAGCAGCTTAGATTTTACCACAGATACGCAGTATTTT.

This clone was picked up many times. J is TRBJ2-3 and V is TRBV28; 9 nucleotides agree with TRBD1. The CDR3 has 14 amino acids. CDR1 is MDHEN, CDR2 SYDVKM, per germline. V trimming: 2 bases; J trimming: 5 bases; junction bases outside the gene matches: 2. CDR3 region: CASSLGQGIDTQYF. Here the CDR3 DNA reads TGTGCCAGCAGTTTAGGACAGGGGATAGATACGCAGTATTTT.

Many counts were recorded for this clone. CDR3 nucleotide sequence: TGTGCCAGCAGCGAGGGCAGGGGTGGAAACACCATATATTTT. As protein: CASSEGRGGNTIYF. The chain couples TRBV9 to TRBJ1-3; D may be TRBD1 (6 bases). The CDR3 is made up of 14 amino acids. V was cut by 3 bases and J by 3 bases, with 10 bases left in between. Germline loops: CDR1 SGDLS, CDR2 YYNGEE.

The table lists this clone with many counts. This sequence joins TRBV2 and TRBJ2-5; TRBD2 aligns across 12 bases. The CDR3 totals 16 residues. CDR1 is SNHLY and CDR2 is FYNNEI in the germline V gene. The J segment lost 2 bases and the V segment lost 1 base, leaving 2 bases of the junction unmatched. DNA for the CDR3: TGTGCCAGCAGTGAAGGGCTAGCGGGAGGGCAAGAGACCCAGTACTTC. It is translated as CASSEGLAGGQETQYF.

Only a few counts were recorded for this clone. The identical CDR3 is also encoded by other nucleotide sequences in the sample. The chain uses TRBV19 and TRBJ1-1; D is unresolved. Germline V lookup: CDR1 LNHDA, CDR2 SQIVND (reference sequence). Trimming cost V 0 bases and J 1 base, with 6 bases left between them. The CDR3 is made up of 14 amino acids. Here the CDR3 DNA reads TGTGCCAGTAGTATAGATTTGGAGAACACTGAAGCTTTCTTT. Its protein product is CASSIDLENTEAFF.

This clone appeared many times. The chain carries TRBV6-1 and TRBJ2-7; 7 bases map to TRBD1. The V gene end was trimmed by 5 bases and the J gene end by 5 bases; junction bases not matched to a gene: 9. Germline-derived CDR1 and CDR2 are MNHNS and SASEGT. CDR3 size: 14 residues. The CDR3 spells CASSKGRGPDEQYF. The CDR3 DNA reads TGTGCCAGCAGTAAGGGTAGGGGGCCCGACGAGCAGTACTTC.